This paragraph reports one TCR beta chain. What it binds is unknown. Relapses following autologous stem cell transplantation were seen in all patients, with brentuximab vedotin exposure varying. Complete response, partial response or progressive disease constituted the best response categories observed. This CDR3 spans 14 amino acids. Germline V CDR1 and CDR2: SGHRS, YFSETQ. J lost 4 bases, V lost 4 bases, and 4 bases had no gene match. These data are taken from a study of PD-1 blockade in classical Hodgkin lymphoma. Overall study findings and caveats: CD8+ TCR diversity did not rise significantly by C4D1, unlike CD4+. Factors driving the repertoire differences, possibly disease activity or prior therapy, remain undefined.

Clones were read by immunoSEQ multiplex PCR, and TCRdb kept only the in-frame ones, dropping some. The table shows roughly 60,000 clones, with 88% occurring only once. The sequences come from peripheral blood mononuclear cells (PBMCs), collected before the second cycle of nivolumab. The source of this sequence is a human donor with classical Hodgkin lymphoma. This chain connects TRBV5-1 to TRBJ2-5; TRBD1 aligns across 10 bases. Here the CDR3 DNA reads TGCGCCAGCAGCCCGGGGACAGGGGTAGAGACCCAGTACTTC. Translated: CASSPGTGVETQYF.